The clone carrying this T cell receptor (beta chain) occurred many times. The antigen is not known. TCRdb used MiXCR to reprocess the 5' RACE reads, holding one entry per CDR3 protein. Of around 570,000 distinct CDR3 sequences in the sample, 7.5% to 10% were seen once. The data stem from a study of identical twins. Overall study results and limits: High-abundance cord blood beta clonotypes had fewer insertions; memory repertoires showed none. Modeled out-of-frame TCR alpha sharing in monozygotic twins fell below observed levels.

All donors comprised healthy Caucasians. Germline trimming cut 0 bases from V and 0 bases from J; bases unmatched to any gene: 5. Germline-derived CDR1 and CDR2 are SGHRS and YFSETQ. This CDR3 has 16 residues. This same sample was also part of a study on yellow fever vaccine responses in identical twins. That study reports: Each twin's T cell response to the vaccine was reported to look partly convergent and partly personalized.

The genes are TRBV5-1 and TRBJ2-5, with 7 bases matching TRBD1. Material: PBMCs. The TCR originated in a woman between 18 and 29 years old in good health. CDR3 protein: CASSLAEQGYQETQYF. The CDR3 DNA follows: TGCGCCAGCAGCTTGGCCGAACAGGGGTACCAAGAGACCCAGTACTTC.